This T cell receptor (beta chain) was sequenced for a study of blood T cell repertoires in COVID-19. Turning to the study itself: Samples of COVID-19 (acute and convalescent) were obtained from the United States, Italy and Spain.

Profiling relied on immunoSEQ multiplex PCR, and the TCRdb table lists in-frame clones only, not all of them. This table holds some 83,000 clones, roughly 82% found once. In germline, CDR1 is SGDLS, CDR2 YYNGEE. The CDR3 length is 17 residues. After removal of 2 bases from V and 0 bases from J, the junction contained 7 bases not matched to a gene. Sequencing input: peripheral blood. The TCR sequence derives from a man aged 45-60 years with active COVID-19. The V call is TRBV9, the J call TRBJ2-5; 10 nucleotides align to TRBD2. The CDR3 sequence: CASSVGGLAAYQETQYF. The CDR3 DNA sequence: TGTGCCAGCAGCGTGGGAGGACTAGCGGCTTACCAAGAGACCCAGTACTTC.